The 21 T cell receptor beta chains listed next were all sequenced from one sample in a study of read filtering for tumor transcriptome and immune sequencing. From roughly 400 ng of RNA, a library with molecular barcoded alpha/delta and beta/gamma adaptors was made. TCRdb independently ran MiXCR on the reads; one entry per CDR3 protein. The data hold about 130,000 distinct CDR3 sequences, with 10% to 15% observed a single time. The sequenced sample consisted of a population of CD138-negative cells sorted from bone marrow. All receptors derive from a donor aged 40 or older with multiple myeloma.

In nucleotides, the CDR3 is TGTGCCAGCAGCTTAGCCGCTAGCGGGAGTTGGAATACGCAGTATTTT. Translated: CASSLAASGSWNTQYF. The chain links TRBV7-2 to TRBJ2-3, with TRBD2 matching 10 bases. Germline-derived CDR1 and CDR2 are SGHTA and FQGNSA. This CDR3 region has 16 residues. Trimming removed 0 bases from V and 7 bases from J; junction bases left unmatched: 7.

This clonotype was found many times. The chain combines TRBV3-1 with TRBJ2-5; the match to TRBD2 covers 11 bases. With 0 bases clipped from V and 5 bases from J, the junction kept 2 bases outside the gene matches. This CDR3 has 15 residues. CDR1 is LGHDT, CDR2 YNNKEL, per germline (reference sequence). CDR3 in amino acids: CASSQEGTSGETQYF. CDR3 nucleotides: TGTGCCAGCAGCCAAGAAGGGACTAGCGGTGAGACCCAGTACTTC.

In its sample, this clonotype was seen many times. An end of the junction differs from the germline gene, which may be a read error. This chain links TRBV5-1 with TRBJ2-3; no definite D call. CDR1 is SGHRS, CDR2 YFSETQ, per germline. This CDR3 is 12 amino acids long. For the CDR3, the DNA is TGTGCCAGCAGCTTAGTGTCGGATACGCAGTATTTT. Its translation is CASSLVSDTQYF.

This clonotype was seen a handful of times. A much bigger clone sits one base away, suggesting this may be a read error. The chain recombines TRBV6-5 with TRBJ1-1, with 8 bases identical to TRBD1. CDR1 and CDR2 from the germline V gene are MNHEY and SVGAGI. With V trimmed by 6 bases and J by 3 bases, 0 bases remained unmatched. This CDR3 contains 12 residues. For the CDR3, the DNA is TGTGCCAGCAGGACAGGGGACACTGAAGCTTTCTTT. This gives the protein CASRTGDTEAFF.

The table lists this clonotype with many counts. The chain has TRBV7-2 and TRBJ2-1, with 7 bases fitting TRBD1. J was trimmed by 7 bases and V by 1 base; bases with no gene match: 7. Germline V gives CDR1 SGHTA, CDR2 FQGNSA. The CDR3 totals 15 residues. The CDR3 loop is CASSLGTGLMNEQFF. DNA for the CDR3: TGTGCCAGCAGCTTAGGGACAGGTTTAATGAATGAGCAGTTCTTC. Variable domain in full (rest from reference TRBV7-2 and TRBJ2-1): GAGVSQSPSNKVTEKGKDVELRCDPISGHTALYWYRQSLGQGLEFLIYFQGNSAPDKSGLPSDRFSAERTGGSVSTLTIQRTQQEDSAVYLCASSLGTGLMNEQFFGPGTRLTVL.

The chain uses TRBV9 and TRBJ2-2; D is perhaps TRBD1 (5 bases). Trimming took off 1 base at V and 6 bases at J, with 16 bases between the two ends. Germline values: CDR1 SGDLS, CDR2 YYNGEE. The CDR3 covers 16 residues. CDR3 nucleotides: TGTGCCAGCAGCGTAATAGGGGAAGTAAGGGCCGGGGAGCTGTTTTTT. Protein product: CASSVIGEVRAGELFF.

In regard to this clonotype: A much larger clone differs by one base, so this may be a read error. The DNA of the CDR3 is TGTGCCTGCAATCTGCCTCAAGAGACCCAGTACTTC. It yields the protein CACNLPQETQYF. The rearrangement joins TRBV2 to TRBJ2-5; D not certain. Trimming stripped 11 bases from V and 2 bases from J, with 12 bases between. Per the germline V gene, CDR1 is SNHLY and CDR2 is FYNNEI. The CDR3 is 12 amino acids.

Written as DNA, the CDR3 is TGTGCCAGCAGCGTGGGGACTAGCGGGACCCCACGGGACGAGCAGTACTTC. Amino acids: CASSVGTSGTPRDEQYF. This chain connects TRBV9 to TRBJ2-7; 13 bases fit TRBD2. The junction had 10 bases not matched to a gene; V was cut back by 2 bases and J by 5 bases. Germline CDR1 is SGDLS and CDR2 is YYNGEE. The CDR3 consists of 17 residues.

On this clonotype: One end of the junction is discordant with germline, which a read error may explain. The chain couples TRBV5-4 to TRBJ2-1; TRBD1 matches 7 bases. Germline-derived CDR1 and CDR2 are SGHNT and YYREEE (reference sequence). The CDR3 runs to 15 residues. CDR3 in amino acids: CASSRGQVSCNEQFF. The DNA for the CDR3 is TGTGCCAGCAGCCGAGGACAGGTCTCCTGCAATGAGCAGTTCTTC.

Details on this clonotype: With only one base between it and a far larger clone, this is likely a read error. This chain uses TRBV12-3 or TRBV12-4 with TRBJ2-4; D perhaps matches TRBD1 (6 bases). The CDR3 is made up of 15 amino acids. The CDR3: CAGSERTVAKNIQYF. CDR3 nucleotides: TGTGCCGGCAGTGAACGGACAGTAGCCAAAAACATTCAGTACTTC.

This clonotype came up many times. The V gene is TRBV3-1, the J gene TRBJ2-6; possible D gene TRBD2, 5 bases. CDR1 and CDR2 from the germline V gene are LGHDT and YNNKEL (reference sequence). The CDR3 extends over 15 amino acids. The V gene lost 2 bases and the J gene lost 1 base, with 6 bases spanning the gap. CDR3 protein: CASSQRTSGANVLTF. The CDR3 bases are TGTGCCAGCAGCCAACGGACTTCTGGGGCCAACGTCCTGACTTTC.

In DNA form, the CDR3 reads TGTGCCAGCAGCTTATCAGGGGGGGAAGCCCCTCAGTACTTC. It specifies CASSLSGGEAPQYF. The chain has TRBV5-4 and TRBJ2-5, with D perhaps TRBD1 or TRBD2 (7 bases each). Trimming cost V 2 bases and J 11 bases, with 19 bases left between them. Germline CDR1 SGHNT, CDR2 YYREEE (reference sequence). This CDR3 spans 14 amino acids.

This clonotype was observed many times. The rearrangement links TRBV20-1 to TRBJ2-6, with TRBD2 identical over 7 bases. V shed 1 base, J shed 2 bases, and the junction held 2 bases outside the gene matches. The CDR3 has 15 residues. CDR1 is DFQATT and CDR2 is SNEGSKA in the germline V gene (reference sequence). The CDR3 DNA reads as TGCAGTGCTAGAGTTCGGGGGGCTGGGGCCAACGTCCTGACTTTC. This translates into CSARVRGAGANVLTF.

This clonotype has ten or more counts. The chain recombines TRBV5-1 with TRBJ2-2, with D unresolved. CDR1 is SGHRS and CDR2 is YFSETQ in the germline V gene. This CDR3 has 13 amino acids. V was cut by 0 bases and J by 6 bases, with 6 bases left in between. The CDR3 sequence: CASSLGSAGELFF. In DNA form, the CDR3 reads TGCGCCAGCAGCTTGGGTTCCGCCGGGGAGCTGTTTTTT.

This clonotype was counted many times. J is TRBJ2-3 and V is TRBV7-3; D gene unclear. Deletions cut 1 base from V and 2 bases from J, with 7 bases between. This CDR3 contains 14 residues. Germline V lookup: CDR1 SGHTA, CDR2 FQGTGA. CDR3 sequence: CASSLMGPTDTQYF. CDR3 nucleotide sequence: TGTGCCAGCAGCTTAATGGGTCCCACAGATACGCAGTATTTT.

This clonotype was seen a handful of times. A much larger clone lies one base from this, so it may be a read error. V usage is TRBV5-1 and J usage is TRBJ2-1, with TRBD2 matching over 10 bases. In germline, CDR1 is SGHRS, CDR2 YFSETQ. The CDR3 has 16 residues. CDR3 coding DNA: TGCGCCAGCAGCTCGGGACTAGCGCTCTCCTCTCTGGAGCTGTTCTTC. As protein: CASSSGLALSSLELFF.

In its sample, this clonotype was seen a few times. The chain's CDR3 is CSASHEGFQPQHF. The CDR3 DNA is TGCAGTGCTAGTCATGAGGGCTTTCAGCCCCAGCATTTT. The rearrangement joins TRBV20-1 to TRBJ1-5; D is ambiguous. This CDR3 contains 13 residues. Trimming took 3 bases from V and 6 from J, leaving 12 bases between them. Per the germline V gene, CDR1 is DFQATT and CDR2 is SNEGSKA (reference sequence).

Notes on this clonotype: One base away lies a much larger clone, so this may be a sequencing read error. The genes are TRBV10-3 and TRBJ2-5, with TRBD2 identical over 10 bases. The CDR3 totals 16 residues. The germline V gene encodes CDR1 ENHRY and CDR2 SYGVKD. CDR3 protein: CASSRIAGGLQGTQYF. For the CDR3, the DNA is TGTGCCAGCAGCAGAATAGCGGGGGGCTTACAAGGGACCCAGTACTTC.

A word on this clonotype: This may be a read error, as it is one base from a much larger clone. The V and J genes are TRBV7-2 and TRBJ1-1, with D unresolved. CDR1 and CDR2 (germline): SGHTA, FQGNSA. The CDR3 contains 15 residues. The CDR3, as DNA: TGTGCCAGCAGCTTAGGTCCAGGACTGAACACTGATGCTTTCTTT. This encodes CASSLGPGLNTDAFF.

This clonotype appeared a few times. CDR3 residues: CASSRTGSRRDNEQFF. CDR3 coding DNA: TGCGCCAGCAGCCGTACCGGGTCCAGAAGGGACAATGAGCAGTTCTTC. The V and J genes are TRBV4-1 and TRBJ2-1; D is uncertain. The CDR3 consists of 16 residues. Germline assignment: CDR1 MGHRA and CDR2 YSYEKL. The V end lost 4 bases, the J end lost 5 bases, and 18 bases lay between the germline ends.

This clonotype has at least ten counts. The rearrangement joins TRBV20-1 to TRBJ2-3; tentatively, D is TRBD1 or TRBD2 (6 bases each). The V end was cut by 0 bases, the J end by 2 bases, with 15 bases between. Germline V lookup: CDR1 DFQATT, CDR2 SNEGSKA (reference sequence). The CDR3 spans 16 residues. CDR3 in amino acids: CSARDLEGHHTDTQYF. CDR3 bases: TGCAGTGCTAGAGATCTGGAGGGACACCACACAGATACGCAGTATTTT.